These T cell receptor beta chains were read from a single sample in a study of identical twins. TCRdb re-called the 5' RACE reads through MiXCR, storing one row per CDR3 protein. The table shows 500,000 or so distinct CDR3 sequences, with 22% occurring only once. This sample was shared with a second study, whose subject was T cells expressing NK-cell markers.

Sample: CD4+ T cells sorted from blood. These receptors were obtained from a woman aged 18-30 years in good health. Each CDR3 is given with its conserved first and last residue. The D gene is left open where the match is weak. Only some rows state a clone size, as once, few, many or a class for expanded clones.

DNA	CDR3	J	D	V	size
TGTGCCAGCAGTTACTTTCGCCCCCAGGTGAACACTGAAGCTTTCTTT	CASSYFRPQVNTEAFF	TRBJ1-1	NA	TRBV6-5	NA
TGTGCCAGCAGTGGCACAGGGAAGGATACGCAGTATTTT	CASSGTGKDTQYF	TRBJ2-3	NA	TRBV6-1	NA
TGTGCCAGCAGTTTTTTAGGGGAGGACTACGAGCAGTACTTC	CASSFLGEDYEQYF	TRBJ2-7	NA	TRBV12-3/TRBV12-4	few
TGTGCCAGCAGACTTGGACAGGCTATTAATGAAAAACTGTTTTTT	CASRLGQAINEKLFF	TRBJ1-4	TRBD1	TRBV7-8	many
TGCAGCGTTGAAGACCCTTACAATGAGCAGTTCTTC	CSVEDPYNEQFF	TRBJ2-1	NA	TRBV29-1	NA
TGTGCCTGGAGTGCCCAGATCGGACAAGAGACCCAGTACTTC	CAWSAQIGQETQYF	TRBJ2-5	NA	TRBV30	NA
TGTGCCAGCAGTCCGACTAGCGGGAGTGCCACCTACGAGCAGTACTTC	CASSPTSGSATYEQYF	TRBJ2-7	TRBD2	TRBV6-5	NA
TGCGCCAGCAGCCAAGAGGGCCTTTTTCTAGAGACCCAGTACTTC	CASSQEGLFLETQYF	TRBJ2-5	NA	TRBV4-3	NA
TGCAGTGCTATGGGGGTCGAGACCCAGTACTTC	CSAMGVETQYF	TRBJ2-5	NA	TRBV20-1	NA
TGTGCCAGCAGCGAATTCTCAGGGGGAAGCTACGAGCAGTACTTC	CASSEFSGGSYEQYF	TRBJ2-7	TRBD1	TRBV27	NA
TGCGCCAGCAGGGGAAGGACTTCGAACACCGGGGAGCTGTTTTTT	CASRGRTSNTGELFF	TRBJ2-2	NA	TRBV5-1	NA
TGCAGTGCTGGAAGGGGGCCACTGACTGAAGCTTTCTTT	CSAGRGPLTEAFF	TRBJ1-1	TRBD1	TRBV20-1	many
TGTGCCAGCAGTTACCGGGTCAATAATTCACCCCTCCACTTT	CASSYRVNNSPLHF	TRBJ1-6	NA	TRBV12-3/TRBV12-4	NA
TGCAGTGCTAGTACCGGTCGGGGAGGGCCCACAGATACGCAGTATTTT	CSASTGRGGPTDTQYF	TRBJ2-3	TRBD2	TRBV20-1	NA
TGTGCCACCAGCAGCGGGACTGAGAGGGGCTACACCTTC	CATSSGTERGYTF	TRBJ1-2	NA	TRBV15	few
TGTGCCAGCTCAGACAGGGGGGCCACTGAAGCTTTCTTT	CASSDRGATEAFF	TRBJ1-1	TRBD1	TRBV18	NA
TGTGCCAGCAGCCCGAGCGGGATCACCTACAATGAGCAGTTCTTC	CASSPSGITYNEQFF	TRBJ2-1	TRBD2	TRBV7-2	NA
TGTGCCAGCAGTTGGGAGGGAGCCCCTTCAGAGACCCAGTACTTC	CASSWEGAPSETQYF	TRBJ2-5	TRBD2	TRBV12-3/TRBV12-4	NA
TGTGCCAGCAGCTTATGGGGCGGGGACTCCCAAGAGACCCAGTACTTC	CASSLWGGDSQETQYF	TRBJ2-5	NA	TRBV7-2	NA
TGTGCCAGCAGGCGACTAGCGGGAGTTGGGACCTACGAGCAGTACTTC	CASRRLAGVGTYEQYF	TRBJ2-7	TRBD2	TRBV5-5	once
TGCAGTGCTACTGGGATGAGGACAGATACGCAGTATTTT	CSATGMRTDTQYF	TRBJ2-3	NA	TRBV20-1	few
TGCGCCAGCAGTTCCGACCGACTGGGGCAGTTCTTC	CASSSDRLGQFF	TRBJ2-1	NA	TRBV4-1	NA